The 27 T cell receptor beta chains below come from one sample, sequenced in a study of metastatic and nonmetastatic thyroid tumors. Each patient came to thyroid surgery without any prior treatment (of any kind). TCRdb reanalyzed the PCR reads via MiXCR. The data show 19,000 or so clones, 25% to 30% seen once. Material for sequencing was blood. These receptors were taken from a female donor with papillary thyroid cancer or a benign thyroid nodule (not recorded which). Some clones in this sample may be carry-over from other donors' samples.

This sequence joins TRBV12-3 or TRBV12-4 and TRBJ1-1, with 9 bases fitting TRBD1. This CDR3 is 16 amino acids long. Losses at the gene ends were 6 bases for V and 3 bases for J; bases not matched to a gene: 11. CDR3 protein: CASRNNRGLLDTEAFF. In DNA form, the CDR3 reads TGTGCCAGCAGGAATAACAGGGGGCTCCTGGACACTGAAGCTTTCTTT.

This clone is medium-sized (0.01 to 0.1%). This CDR3 is CASSPVYRGGYEQYF. CDR3 nucleotide sequence: TGCGCCAGCAGCCCGGTTTATAGGGGGGGCTACGAGCAGTACTTC. The chain combines TRBV5-1 with TRBJ2-7; the D gene is possibly TRBD2 (7 bases). CDR1 is SGHRS, CDR2 YFSETQ, per germline. Trimming stripped 4 bases from V and 3 bases from J, with 17 bases between. This CDR3 is 15 amino acids long. Looking up the rest from reference TRBV5-1 and TRBJ2-7 gives the full variable domain: KAGVTQTPRYLIKTRGQQVTLSCSPISGHRSVSWYQQTPGQGLQFLFEYFSETQRNKGNFPGRFSGRQFSNSRSEMNVSTLELGDSALYLCASSPVYRGGYEQYFGPGTRLTVT.

The rearrangement uses TRBV4-1 and TRBJ1-1, with D hard to call. The CDR3 consists of 15 residues. Between the trimmed V and J ends, which lost 4 bases and 0 bases, there was a span of 12 bases. Germline values: CDR1 MGHRA, CDR2 YSYEKL. CDR3 bases: TGCGCCAGCAGCCCCCGACATTTTGTGAACACTGAAGCTTTCTTT. Its protein product is CASSPRHFVNTEAFF.

This clone was counted at least ten times. The V gene is TRBV10-1, the J gene TRBJ2-3; 10 nucleotides agree with TRBD2. The CDR3 has 16 residues. The junction had 10 bases not matched to a gene; V was cut back by 4 bases and J by 6 bases. Germline V gene data show CDR1 as WNHNN and CDR2 as SYGVQD (reference sequence). CDR3 coding DNA: TGCGCCAGCAGTGCGGGAGCTAGCGGGAGACAGGATACGCAGTATTTT. Protein: CASSAGASGRQDTQYF.

This clone has a count of ten or more. V usage is TRBV10-1 and J usage is TRBJ2-2; perhaps TRBD1 as D (5 bases). Germline values: CDR1 WNHNN, CDR2 SYGVQD (reference sequence). The CDR3 consists of 14 residues. The V end was cut by 3 bases, the J end by 6 bases, with 11 bases between. The CDR3 is CASSDRATPGELFF. The DNA for the CDR3 is TGCGCCAGCAGTGACAGGGCAACCCCCGGGGAGCTGTTTTTT.

This clone counts as medium-sized. The chain employs TRBV6-2 or TRBV6-3 and TRBJ2-5; D is unclear. This CDR3 is built from 14 residues. Germline V gives CDR1 MNHEY, CDR2 SVGEGT. The V gene lost 7 bases and the J gene lost 3 bases, with 15 bases spanning the gap. CDR3 region: CASTLEDGEETQYF. The CDR3 bases are TGTGCCAGCACCCTAGAGGACGGCGAAGAGACCCAGTACTTC.

This clone was seen repeatedly, ten times or more. This rearrangement joins TRBV6-2 or TRBV6-3 to TRBJ2-7; 7 bases map to TRBD1. The V and J ends lost 2 bases and 2 bases, in that order; junction bases with no gene match: 3. CDR3 length: 14 residues. CDR1 MNHEY and CDR2 SVGEGT come from the germline V gene. The CDR3 is CASSYGTATYEQYF. The CDR3 bases are TGTGCCAGCAGTTACGGGACAGCGACCTACGAGCAGTACTTC.

This clone was found a few times. The rearrangement uses TRBV7-2 and TRBJ2-7, with 8 nucleotides matching TRBD1. Germline-derived CDR1 and CDR2 are SGHTA and FQGNSA. V trimming: 3 bases; J trimming: 7 bases; junction bases outside the gene matches: 5. The CDR3 has 13 residues. For the CDR3, the DNA is TGTGCCAGCAGCTTTGGACAGGGCGGAGAGCAGTACTTC. Amino acid sequence: CASSFGQGGEQYF.

The chain links TRBV24-1 to TRBJ2-1; a weak D match, TRBD2 (6 bases). Germline assignment: CDR1 KGHDR and CDR2 SFDVKD. This CDR3 has 16 amino acids. V was pared by 4 bases and J by 2 bases, with 14 bases between. Here the CDR3 DNA reads TGTGCCACCAGTGACATCTCTAGCGTCCCCTACAATGAGCAGTTCTTC. This encodes CATSDISSVPYNEQFF.

This clone was observed many times. CDR3 protein: CAIKVNTEAFF. The CDR3 DNA reads TGTGCCATCAAAGTGAACACTGAAGCTTTCTTT. V gene TRBV10-3 combines with J gene TRBJ1-1, with D unresolved. The germline V gene encodes CDR1 ENHRY and CDR2 SYGVKD. The germline V and J ends were trimmed by 7 bases and 0 bases, with 3 bases remaining between them. This CDR3 is built from 11 residues.

This clone was counted between two and nine times. The rearrangement uses TRBV6-5 and TRBJ2-5; TRBD1 agrees at 7 bases. CDR1 and CDR2 from the germline V gene are MNHEY and SVGAGI. The V segment lost 9 bases and the J segment 1 base; nucleotides outside the gene matches: 8. CDR3 length equals 14 residues. CDR3 nucleotide sequence: TGTGCCAGTCGTCCGACAGGGCGCCAAGAGACCCAGTACTTC. Translating it yields CASRPTGRQETQYF.

This clone was seen many times. The chain has TRBV7-3 and TRBJ2-7; the D gene is possibly TRBD1 (5 bases). CDR1 SGHTA and CDR2 FQGTGA come from the germline V gene. The CDR3 runs 13 residues. V was shortened by 2 bases and J by 7 bases, with 12 bases between the two germline ends. The CDR3: CASSLGQSGEQYF. The CDR3, as DNA: TGTGCCAGCAGCTTAGGACAATCGGGTGAGCAGTACTTC.

Relative to its sample, this clone is medium-sized. The chain joins TRBV20-1 to TRBJ1-5; D perhaps matches TRBD1 (6 bases). This CDR3 has 14 amino acids. Trimming left V 6 bases short and J 4 bases short, with 16 bases between. The V gene's germline CDR1 is DFQATT and CDR2 SNEGSKA (reference sequence). CDR3 residues: CSAQHRDINQPQHF. The CDR3 DNA follows: TGCAGTGCCCAACACCGGGACATAAATCAGCCCCAGCATTTT.

Many counts were recorded for this clone. The chain joins TRBV19 to TRBJ1-3, with D uncertain. The CDR3 runs 11 residues. Germline V lookup: CDR1 LNHDA, CDR2 SQIVND (reference sequence). V was shortened by 5 bases and J by 16 bases, with 15 bases between the two germline ends. The DNA for the CDR3 is TGTGCCAGTAGTCTCTCCAGATGGTGGTATTTT. It codes for CASSLSRWWYF.

This clone occurred a few times. The J gene is TRBJ1-2, the V gene TRBV6-5; D call uncertain. The CDR3 extends over 14 amino acids. V was trimmed by 4 bases and J by 2 bases, leaving 11 bases between them. The germline V gene has CDR1 MNHEY and CDR2 SVGAGI. The CDR3 DNA reads as TGTGCCAGCAGTTTGGGCACCTTAAACTATGGCTACACCTTC. Amino acids: CASSLGTLNYGYTF.

This clone appeared many times. The chain has TRBV20-1 and TRBJ2-5, with TRBD1 identical over 10 bases. The germline V gene encodes CDR1 DFQATT and CDR2 SNEGSKA (reference sequence). The V gene end was trimmed by 3 bases and the J gene end by 7 bases; junction bases not matched to a gene: 5. This CDR3 is 13 amino acids long. CDR3 coding DNA: TGCAGTGCTAGGACAGGGGGCCTTGGGACCCAGTACTTC. Translated: CSARTGGLGTQYF.

This clone was observed many times. The rearrangement uses TRBV7-2 and TRBJ1-4, with 7 nucleotides matching TRBD1. The CDR3 is 16 amino acids. Per the germline V gene, CDR1 is SGHTA and CDR2 is FQGNSA. After removal of 1 base from V and 3 bases from J, the junction contained 5 bases not matched to a gene. The CDR3 sequence: CASSLGGTASNEKLFF. For the CDR3, the DNA is TGTGCCAGCAGCTTAGGCGGGACAGCCTCTAATGAAAAACTGTTTTTT.

Regarding this clone: Because the CDR3's place on the DNA is in doubt, the DNA is left out and the CDR3 is given as listed by TCRdb. This rearrangement joins TRBV4-3 to TRBJ1-2. The germline V gene encodes CDR1 LGHNA and CDR2 YSLEER. The CDR3 region is 14 residues in length, termini included. The CDR3 here is CVSSNLGWGLGNTF.

V usage is TRBV14 and J usage is TRBJ2-7; 9 bases align to TRBD1. Germline assignment: CDR1 SGHDN and CDR2 FVKESK. This CDR3 has 14 amino acids. V trimming: 2 bases; J trimming: 7 bases; junction bases outside the gene matches: 6. Written as DNA, the CDR3 is TGTGCCAGCAGCCAAACCGGGACAGGGAGGGAGCAGTACTTC. It yields the protein CASSQTGTGREQYF.

A few counts support this clone. The CDR3 nucleotides are TGTGCCAGTAGTAACCGGGACAGCATGAATCAGCCCCAGCATTTT. It encodes CASSNRDSMNQPQHF. This chain uses TRBV19 with TRBJ1-5; 7 bases are shared with TRBD1. The V gene end was trimmed by 4 bases and the J gene end by 4 bases; junction bases not matched to a gene: 7. The CDR3 length is 15 residues. Germline lookup yields CDR1 LNHDA and CDR2 SQIVND (reference sequence).

At least ten counts were recorded for this clone. J is TRBJ2-7 and V is TRBV27; 7 nucleotides agree with TRBD2. With 9 bases clipped from V and 6 bases from J, the junction kept 11 bases outside the gene matches. The length of the CDR3 is 13 residues. The V gene's germline CDR1 is MNHEY and CDR2 SMNVEV (reference sequence). The chain's CDR3 is CASQWTRRGEQYF. The CDR3 DNA follows: TGTGCCAGTCAGTGGACTAGGAGGGGCGAGCAGTACTTC.

In DNA form, the CDR3 reads TGCAGTGCTAGACCCTATAGCCACAGAGATGAGCAGTTCTTC. Translated: CSARPYSHRDEQFF. This chain joins TRBV20-1 and TRBJ2-1; D gene uncertain. From germline, CDR1 is DFQATT and CDR2 SNEGSKA (reference sequence). This CDR3 contains 14 residues. The V end lost 2 bases, the J end lost 8 bases, and 16 bases lay between the germline ends.

This clone was observed a handful of times. CDR3 sequence (DNA): TGTGCCAGCATCCCTTCGACAGGATACGGCTATGGCTACACCTTC. This sequence encodes CASIPSTGYGYGYTF. This chain connects TRBV6-2 or TRBV6-3 to TRBJ1-2, with D possibly being TRBD1 (6 bases). Trimming took off 7 bases at V and 4 bases at J, with 19 bases between the two ends. The CDR3 runs to 15 residues. The V gene's germline CDR1 is MNHEY and CDR2 SVGEGT.

V gene TRBV2 combines with J gene TRBJ2-1; TRBD1 is a possible D gene (5 bases). Deletions cut 8 bases from V and 7 bases from J, with 15 bases between. The CDR3 loop spans 13 amino acids. CDR1 and CDR2 (germline): SNHLY, FYNNEI. The CDR3 sequence: CASPRQSGNEQFF. The CDR3 DNA reads TGTGCCAGCCCCCGACAGTCCGGGAATGAGCAGTTCTTC.

This clone was recorded many times. V and J are TRBV19 and TRBJ2-7; maybe TRBD1 (5 bases). The germline V gene has CDR1 LNHDA and CDR2 SQIVND (reference sequence). The CDR3 is 13 amino acids. V lost 1 base to trimming and J lost 2 bases, with 6 bases between them. CDR3 protein: CASSIGRAYEQYF. The CDR3 nucleotides are TGTGCCAGTAGTATAGGCAGGGCCTACGAGCAGTACTTC.

This clone was seen a single time. The rearrangement joins TRBV18 to TRBJ2-7; 7 nucleotides agree with TRBD1. V lost 5 bases, J lost 4 bases, and 11 bases stayed unmatched. CDR1 is KGHSH, CDR2 LQKENI, per germline. The CDR3 contains 15 residues. The CDR3 DNA reads as TGTGCCAGCTCAATGGACAGGTCACAATTTTACGAGCAGTACTTC. Its translation is CASSMDRSQFYEQYF. The whole variable domain, filled in from reference TRBV18 and TRBJ2-7, reads NAGVMQNPRHLVRRRGQEARLRCSPMKGHSHVYWYRQLPEEGLKFMVYLQKENIIDESGMPKERFSAEFPKEGPSILRIQQVVRGDSAAYFCASSMDRSQFYEQYFGPGTRLTVT.

This clone showed up just a few times. The V and J genes are TRBV19 and TRBJ2-7, with 12 positions matching TRBD2. The V gene end was trimmed by 4 bases and the J gene end by 3 bases; junction bases not matched to a gene: 4. The CDR3 extends over 15 amino acids. Germline V gene data show CDR1 as LNHDA and CDR2 as SQIVND (reference sequence). This CDR3 reads CASSTRTSGIYEQYF. The CDR3 bases are TGTGCCAGTAGTACCCGGACTAGCGGGATCTACGAGCAGTACTTC.